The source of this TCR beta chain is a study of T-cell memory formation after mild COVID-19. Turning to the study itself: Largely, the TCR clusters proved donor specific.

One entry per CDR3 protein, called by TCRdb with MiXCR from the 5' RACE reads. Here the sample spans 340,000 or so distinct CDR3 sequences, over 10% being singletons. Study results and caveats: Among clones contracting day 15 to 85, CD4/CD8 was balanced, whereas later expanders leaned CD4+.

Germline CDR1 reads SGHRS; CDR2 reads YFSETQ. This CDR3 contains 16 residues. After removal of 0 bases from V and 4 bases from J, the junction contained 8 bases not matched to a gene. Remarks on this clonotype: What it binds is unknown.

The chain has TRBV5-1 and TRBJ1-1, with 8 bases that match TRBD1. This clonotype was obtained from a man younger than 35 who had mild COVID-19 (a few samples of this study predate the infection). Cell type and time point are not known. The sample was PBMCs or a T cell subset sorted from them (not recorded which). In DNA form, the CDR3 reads TGCGCCAGCAGCTTGGGCAGGGGGCATCTTAGCACTGAAGCTTTCTTT. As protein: CASSLGRGHLSTEAFF. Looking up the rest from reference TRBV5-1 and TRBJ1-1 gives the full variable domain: KAGVTQTPRYLIKTRGQQVTLSCSPISGHRSVSWYQQTPGQGLQFLFEYFSETQRNKGNFPGRFSGRQFSNSRSEMNVSTLELGDSALYLCASSLGRGHLSTEAFFGQGTRLTVV.